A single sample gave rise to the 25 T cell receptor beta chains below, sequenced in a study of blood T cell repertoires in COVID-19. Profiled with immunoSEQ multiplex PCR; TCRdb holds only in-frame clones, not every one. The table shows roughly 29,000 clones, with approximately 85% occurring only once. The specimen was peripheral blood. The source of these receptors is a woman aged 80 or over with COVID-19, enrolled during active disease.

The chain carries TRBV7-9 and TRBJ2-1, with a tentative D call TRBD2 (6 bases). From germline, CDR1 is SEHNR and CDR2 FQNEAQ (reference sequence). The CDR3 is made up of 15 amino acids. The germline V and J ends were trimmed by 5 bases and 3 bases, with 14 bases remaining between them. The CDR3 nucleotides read TGTGCCAGCAGCATCACCGGGACTCTCTACAATGAGCAGTTCTTC. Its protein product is CASSITGTLYNEQFF.

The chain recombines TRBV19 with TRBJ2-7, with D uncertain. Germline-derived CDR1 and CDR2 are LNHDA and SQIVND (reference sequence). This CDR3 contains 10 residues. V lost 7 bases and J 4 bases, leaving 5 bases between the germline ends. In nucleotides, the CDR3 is TGTGCCAGTATCGTGTACGAGCAGTACTTC. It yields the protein CASIVYEQYF.

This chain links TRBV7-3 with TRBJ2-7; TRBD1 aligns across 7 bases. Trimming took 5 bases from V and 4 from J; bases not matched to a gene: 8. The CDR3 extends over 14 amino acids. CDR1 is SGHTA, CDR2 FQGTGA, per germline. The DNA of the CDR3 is TGTGCCAGCAGCCGGGACAGCGCCCAATACGAGCAGTACTTC. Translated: CASSRDSAQYEQYF.

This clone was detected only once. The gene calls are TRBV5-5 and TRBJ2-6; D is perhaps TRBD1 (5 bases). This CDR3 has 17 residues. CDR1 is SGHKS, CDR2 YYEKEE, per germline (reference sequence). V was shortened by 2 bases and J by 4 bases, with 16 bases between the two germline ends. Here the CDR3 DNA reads TGTGCCAGCAGCTTCCCAGGGTTAACTGCCGGGGCCAACGTCCTGACTTTC. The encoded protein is CASSFPGLTAGANVLTF.

The CDR3 DNA reads as TGTGCCAGCGGCCGGGACAGGGTCACAGATACGCAGTATTTT. Protein: CASGRDRVTDTQYF. The chain couples TRBV6-5 to TRBJ2-3, with 9 bases fitting TRBD1. This CDR3 is built from 14 residues. The J segment lost 2 bases and the V segment lost 8 bases, leaving 5 bases of the junction unmatched. CDR1 and CDR2 (germline): MNHEY, SVGAGI.

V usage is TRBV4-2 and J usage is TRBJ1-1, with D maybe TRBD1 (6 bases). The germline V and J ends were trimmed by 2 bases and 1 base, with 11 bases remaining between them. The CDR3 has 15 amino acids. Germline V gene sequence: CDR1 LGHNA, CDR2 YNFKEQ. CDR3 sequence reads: CASSQLGTRNTEAFF. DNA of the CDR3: TGTGCCAGCAGCCAACTCGGGACACGGAACACTGAAGCTTTCTTT.

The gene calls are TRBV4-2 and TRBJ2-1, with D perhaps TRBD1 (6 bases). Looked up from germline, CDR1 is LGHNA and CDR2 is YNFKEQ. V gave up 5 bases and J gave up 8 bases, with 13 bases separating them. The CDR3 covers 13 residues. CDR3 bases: TGTGCCAGCAGCTGGGGGCTGAGCGATGAGCAGTTCTTC. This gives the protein CASSWGLSDEQFF.

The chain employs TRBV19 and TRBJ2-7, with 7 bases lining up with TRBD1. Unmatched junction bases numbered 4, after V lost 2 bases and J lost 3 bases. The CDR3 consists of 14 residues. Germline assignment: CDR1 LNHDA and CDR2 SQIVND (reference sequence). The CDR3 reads CASSIQGQSYEQYF. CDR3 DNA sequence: TGTGCCAGTAGTATACAGGGACAGAGCTACGAGCAGTACTTC.

In DNA, the CDR3 is TGTGCCAGCAGCCCCCCAACTAGCGGGGGGGACAGCTCCTACAATGAGCAGTTCTTC. Translating it yields CASSPPTSGGDSSYNEQFF. The genes are TRBV6-4 and TRBJ2-1, with TRBD2 matching 13 bases. The germline CDR1 and CDR2 sequences are MRHNA and SNTAGT. The CDR3 extends over 19 amino acids. Germline trimming cut 6 bases from V and 0 bases from J; bases unmatched to any gene: 11.

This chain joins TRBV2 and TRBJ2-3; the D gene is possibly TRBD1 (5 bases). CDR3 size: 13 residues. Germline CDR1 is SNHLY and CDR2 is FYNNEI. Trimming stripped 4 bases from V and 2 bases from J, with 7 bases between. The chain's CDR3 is CASSVRVTDTQYF. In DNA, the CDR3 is TGTGCCAGCAGTGTCAGGGTCACAGATACGCAGTATTTT.

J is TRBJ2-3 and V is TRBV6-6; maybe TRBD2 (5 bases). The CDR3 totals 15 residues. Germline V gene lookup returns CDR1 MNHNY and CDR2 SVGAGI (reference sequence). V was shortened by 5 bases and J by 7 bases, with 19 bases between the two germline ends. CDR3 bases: TGTGCCAGCAGTCCCCCCGGACTGGGTGTGCATACGCAGTATTTT. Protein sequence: CASSPPGLGVHTQYF.

DNA for the CDR3: TGTGCCATCAGTGAGTCAGGGAGTGGCTACACCTTC. It is translated as CAISESGSGYTF. The chain uses TRBV10-3 and TRBJ1-2; D not resolved. The CDR3 is 12 residues long. V lost 0 bases, J lost 7 bases, and 6 bases lay in between. Germline loops: CDR1 ENHRY, CDR2 SYGVKD.

The CDR3 region has the DNA TGTGCCAGCAGCTCGTACGTACGGGACTTTAGCACAGATACGCAGTATTTT. Its translation is CASSSYVRDFSTDTQYF. The chain uses TRBV5-6 and TRBJ2-3, with a weak D call TRBD2 (6 bases). The CDR3 is made up of 17 amino acids. Per the germline V gene, CDR1 is SGHDT and CDR2 is YYEEEE. Trimming left V 3 bases short and J 0 bases short, with 17 bases between.

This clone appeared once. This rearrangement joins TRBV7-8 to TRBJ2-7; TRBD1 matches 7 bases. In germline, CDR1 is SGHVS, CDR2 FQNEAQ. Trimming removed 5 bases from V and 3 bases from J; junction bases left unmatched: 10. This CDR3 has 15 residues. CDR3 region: CASSELGQRVYEQYF. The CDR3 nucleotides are TGTGCCAGCAGCGAGCTGGGACAGAGGGTCTACGAGCAGTACTTC.

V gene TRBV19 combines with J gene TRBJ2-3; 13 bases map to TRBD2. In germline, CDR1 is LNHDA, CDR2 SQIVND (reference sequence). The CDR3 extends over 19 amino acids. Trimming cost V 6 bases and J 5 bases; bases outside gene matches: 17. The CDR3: CASSTPPGHRTSGGDTQYF. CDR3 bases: TGTGCCAGTAGCACCCCCCCGGGACACAGGACTAGCGGGGGAGATACGCAGTATTTT.

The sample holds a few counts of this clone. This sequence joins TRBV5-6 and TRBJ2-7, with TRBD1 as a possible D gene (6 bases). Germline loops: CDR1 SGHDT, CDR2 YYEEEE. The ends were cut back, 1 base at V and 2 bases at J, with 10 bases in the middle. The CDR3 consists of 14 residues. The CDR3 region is CASSLTGSTYEQYF. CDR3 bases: TGTGCCAGCAGCTTGACAGGGTCTACCTACGAGCAGTACTTC.

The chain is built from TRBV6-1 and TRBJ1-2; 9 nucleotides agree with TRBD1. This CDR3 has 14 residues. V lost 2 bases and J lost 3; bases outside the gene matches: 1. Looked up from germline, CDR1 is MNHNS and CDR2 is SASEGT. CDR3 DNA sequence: TGTGCCAGCAGTGAAACAGGGGGCGACTATGGCTACACCTTC. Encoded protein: CASSETGGDYGYTF.

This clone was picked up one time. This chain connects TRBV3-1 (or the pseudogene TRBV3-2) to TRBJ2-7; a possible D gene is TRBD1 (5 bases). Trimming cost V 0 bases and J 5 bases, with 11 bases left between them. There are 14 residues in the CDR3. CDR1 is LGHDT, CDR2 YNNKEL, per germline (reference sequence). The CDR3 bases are TGTGCCAGCAGCCAAGAGGGTGACAGCCACGAGCAGTACTTC. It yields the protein CASSQEGDSHEQYF.

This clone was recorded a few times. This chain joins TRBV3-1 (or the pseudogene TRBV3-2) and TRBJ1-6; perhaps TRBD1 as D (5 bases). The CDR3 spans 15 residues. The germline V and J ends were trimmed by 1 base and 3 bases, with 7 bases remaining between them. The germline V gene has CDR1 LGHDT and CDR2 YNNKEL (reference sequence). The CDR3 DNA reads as TGTGCCAGCAGCCAAGGACAGAACTATAATTCACCCCTCCACTTT. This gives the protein CASSQGQNYNSPLHF.

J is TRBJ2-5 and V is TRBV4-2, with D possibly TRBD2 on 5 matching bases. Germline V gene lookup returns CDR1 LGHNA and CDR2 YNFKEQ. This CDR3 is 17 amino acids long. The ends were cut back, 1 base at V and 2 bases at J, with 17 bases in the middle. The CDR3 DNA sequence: TGTGCCAGCAGCCAAGTCTCCGGGGTTAGTGAGCAAGAGACCCAGTACTTC. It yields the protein CASSQVSGVSEQETQYF.

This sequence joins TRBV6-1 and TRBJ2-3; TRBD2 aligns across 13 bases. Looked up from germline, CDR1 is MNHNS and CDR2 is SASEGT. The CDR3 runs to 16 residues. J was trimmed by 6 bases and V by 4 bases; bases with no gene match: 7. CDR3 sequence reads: CASSVTSGGARDTQYF. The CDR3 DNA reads TGTGCCAGCAGTGTAACTAGCGGGGGGGCCAGGGATACGCAGTATTTT.

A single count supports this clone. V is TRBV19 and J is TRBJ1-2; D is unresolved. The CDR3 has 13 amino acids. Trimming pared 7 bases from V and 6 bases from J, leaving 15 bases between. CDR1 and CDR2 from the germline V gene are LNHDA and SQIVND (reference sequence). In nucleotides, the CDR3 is TGTGCCAGTAATCCCCTTCTATTGGATGGCTACACCTTC. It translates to CASNPLLLDGYTF.

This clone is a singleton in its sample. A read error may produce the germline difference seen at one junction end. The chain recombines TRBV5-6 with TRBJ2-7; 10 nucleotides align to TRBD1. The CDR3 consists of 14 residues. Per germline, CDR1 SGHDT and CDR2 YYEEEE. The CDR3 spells CASTPSGTGEKGNF. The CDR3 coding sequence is TGTGCCAGCACCCCCTCCGGGACAGGGGAAAAAGGGAACTTC.

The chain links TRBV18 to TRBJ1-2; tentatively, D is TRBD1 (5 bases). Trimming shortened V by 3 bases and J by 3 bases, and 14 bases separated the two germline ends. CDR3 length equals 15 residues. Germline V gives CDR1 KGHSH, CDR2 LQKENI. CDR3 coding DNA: TGTGCCAGCTCACCGCAGGGTTCGGCGGACTATGGCTACACCTTC. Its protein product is CASSPQGSADYGYTF. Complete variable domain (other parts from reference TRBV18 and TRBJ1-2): NAGVMQNPRHLVRRRGQEARLRCSPMKGHSHVYWYRQLPEEGLKFMVYLQKENIIDESGMPKERFSAEFPKEGPSILRIQQVVRGDSAAYFCASSPQGSADYGYTFGSGTRLTVV.

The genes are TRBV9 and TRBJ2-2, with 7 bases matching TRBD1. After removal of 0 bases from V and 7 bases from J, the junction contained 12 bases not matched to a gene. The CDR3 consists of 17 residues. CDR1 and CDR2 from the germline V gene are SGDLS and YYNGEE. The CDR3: CASSVALKGAQGGELFF. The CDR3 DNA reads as TGTGCCAGCAGCGTAGCTCTAAAGGGGGCGCAGGGCGGGGAGCTGTTTTTT.